Presented here are 8 T cell receptor beta chains from one specimen sequenced in a study of beta chain features in type 1 diabetes. General study findings and limits: In every one of the four CD4+ subsets, TCRB CDR3s were moderately but significantly shorter in Type 1 diabetes patients.

Since all of the isolated RNA was reverse transcribed, expressed TCRB transcripts were what got sequenced. The repertoire was sequenced with immunoSEQ multiplex PCR; TCRdb's copy has only in-frame clones and lacks some. The sample consists of more than 250,000 clones, roughly 22% of them appearing once. Their cognate antigens are unknown. Sequences were obtained from naive CD4+ T cells from blood. The receptors come from a middle-aged woman with type 1 diabetes.

This clone was counted only a few times. The chain recombines TRBV29-1 with TRBJ2-7; a possible D gene is TRBD2 (5 bases). The CDR3 is 12 amino acids. Germline V gene data show CDR1 as SQVTM and CDR2 as ANQGSEA. With 8 bases removed from V and 0 bases from J, the gap between germline ends came to 11 bases. The CDR3 region has the DNA TGCAGCACGAGGGAGAGCTCCTACGAGCAGTACTTC. As protein: CSTRESSYEQYF.

This clone was detected a few times. J is TRBJ2-5 and V is TRBV11-2; TRBD1 matches at 7 bases. After removal of 7 bases from V and 2 bases from J, the junction contained 13 bases not matched to a gene. From germline, CDR1 is SGHAT and CDR2 FQNNGV. The CDR3 spans 16 residues. CDR3 bases: TGTGCCAGCAACTATGGGGGCGCCAGGGGGCAAGAGACCCAGTACTTC. It yields the protein CASNYGGARGQETQYF.

This clone was recorded a few times. V gene TRBV18 combines with J gene TRBJ1-1, with TRBD1 matching 8 bases. Germline CDR1 reads KGHSH; CDR2 reads LQKENI. J was trimmed by 3 bases and V by 3 bases; bases with no gene match: 6. CDR3 length: 15 residues. The CDR3 bases are TGTGCCAGCTCACCCCAATCGACAGGGGACACTGAAGCTTTCTTT. Translating it yields CASSPQSTGDTEAFF.

The J gene is TRBJ1-2, the V gene TRBV5-8; maybe TRBD1 (5 bases). CDR3 length equals 16 residues. V lost 4 bases and J 0 bases, leaving 16 bases between the germline ends. Germline lookup yields CDR1 SGHTS and CDR2 YDEGEE. CDR3 in amino acids: CASSITSTAANYGYTF. The CDR3, as DNA: TGTGCCAGCAGCATTACTTCGACAGCCGCTAACTATGGCTACACCTTC.

This clone was seen only a few times. The chain employs TRBV4-2 and TRBJ2-5; 7 nucleotides match TRBD2. V dropped 4 bases and J dropped 3; count of bases not matched to a gene: 11. This CDR3 spans 16 amino acids. Germline V lookup: CDR1 LGHNA, CDR2 YNFKEQ. The CDR3 nucleotides read TGTGCCAGCAGCCCGGGGCAGCGGGGACTCGAAGAGACCCAGTACTTC. Translation: CASSPGQRGLEETQYF.

This clone has more than one count but fewer than ten. The V gene is TRBV7-8, the J gene TRBJ2-5, with 9 bases identical to TRBD2. This CDR3 comprises 15 residues. Looked up from germline, CDR1 is SGHVS and CDR2 is FQNEAQ. V dropped 5 bases and J dropped 7; count of bases not matched to a gene: 11. The CDR3 coding sequence is TGTGCCAGCAGCAACATAGCGGGGGCCACGGCGACCCAGTACTTC. Protein: CASSNIAGATATQYF.

This clone showed up just a few times. An end of the junction does not agree with germline; a read error may underlie this. The chain carries TRBV5-1 and TRBJ1-1; 7 bases agree with TRBD1. The CDR3 runs 13 residues. Germline V gene lookup returns CDR1 SGHRS and CDR2 YFSETQ. CDR3 region: CASSQTGNAEAFF. The DNA of the CDR3 is TGCGCCAGCAGCCAGACAGGGAACGCTGAAGCTTTCTTT. Looking up the rest from reference TRBV5-1 and TRBJ1-1 gives the full variable domain: KAGVTQTPRYLIKTRGQQVTLSCSPISGHRSVSWYQQTPGQGLQFLFEYFSETQRNKGNFPGRFSGRQFSNSRSEMNVSTLELGDSALYLCASSQTGNAEAFFGQGTRLTVV.

CDR3 in amino acids: CASSASALLDTQYF. CDR3 sequence (DNA): TGTGCCAGCAGCGCCAGCGCGTTACTAGATACGCAGTATTTT. The chain uses TRBV9 and TRBJ2-3; D gene uncertain. The V end lost 3 bases, the J end lost 5 bases, and 13 bases lay between the germline ends. In germline, CDR1 is SGDLS, CDR2 YYNGEE. There are 14 residues in the CDR3.